The 3 T cell receptor beta chains below were found in one sample sequenced in a study of identical twins. TCRdb re-called the 5' RACE reads with MiXCR, one entry per CDR3 protein. The sample has hundreds of thousands of distinct CDR3 sequences; more than 13% are singletons. The sequencing input was memory (CD45RO+) T cells sorted from blood. These receptors were collected from a woman between 18 and 30 years old in good health.

This clonotype was recorded a few times. This rearrangement joins TRBV12-3 or TRBV12-4 to TRBJ1-5, with TRBD1 identical over 7 bases. The CDR3 has 13 amino acids. J gave up 3 bases and V 6 bases, and 2 bases lay outside the gene matches. This CDR3 reads CASRDRHNQPQHF. CDR3 sequence (DNA): TGTGCCAGCAGGGACAGGCACAATCAGCCCCAGCATTTT.

This clonotype was observed many times. This chain connects TRBV7-6 to TRBJ2-7, with unresolved D. Trimming shortened V by 2 bases and J by 3 bases, and 8 bases separated the two germline ends. This CDR3 region has 13 residues. Germline V gene data show CDR1 as SGHVS and CDR2 as FNYEAQ. The CDR3 here is CASSLSRDYEQYF. For the CDR3, the DNA is TGTGCCAGCAGCTTATCCAGAGACTACGAGCAGTACTTC.

This clonotype has a handful of counts. This chain connects TRBV4-3 to TRBJ1-1, with D tentatively TRBD1 (5 bases). The CDR3 has 14 residues. Between the trimmed V and J ends, which lost 1 base and 3 bases, there was a span of 9 bases. CDR1 is LGHNA, CDR2 YSLEER, per germline. For the CDR3, the DNA is TGCGCCAGCAGCCAAGGGTGGGGGGACACTGAAGCTTTCTTT. Protein product: CASSQGWGDTEAFF.